These 29 T cell receptor beta chains came from one sample sequenced in a study of blood T cell repertoires in COVID-19. Measured with immunoSEQ multiplex PCR; TCRdb has only the in-frame clones, and not every one. The sample shows about 84,000 clones, around 80% of them seen only once. Sequencing used peripheral blood. The receptors come from a woman at least 80 years old with acute or convalescent COVID-19.

The gene calls are TRBV7-2 and TRBJ1-2; D unclear. The CDR3 has 14 residues. Germline V gene sequence: CDR1 SGHTA, CDR2 FQGNSA. Trimming cost V 1 base and J 4 bases, with 10 bases left between them. Here the CDR3 DNA reads TGTGCCAGCAGCTTAGGCGGCAGAATCTATGGCTACACCTTC. As protein: CASSLGGRIYGYTF.

The genes are TRBV7-2 and TRBJ2-5, with 12 bases fitting TRBD2. CDR1 and CDR2 from the germline V gene are SGHTA and FQGNSA. The CDR3 runs to 15 residues. V dropped 6 bases and J dropped 2; count of bases not matched to a gene: 4. The CDR3, as DNA: TGTGCCAGCAGATGGACTAGCGGGACACAAGAGACCCAGTACTTC. Encoded protein: CASRWTSGTQETQYF. Combining the CDR3 with reference TRBV7-2 and TRBJ2-5 gives the whole variable domain GAGVSQSPSNKVTEKGKDVELRCDPISGHTALYWYRQSLGQGLEFLIYFQGNSAPDKSGLPSDRFSAERTGGSVSTLTIQRTQQEDSAVYLCASRWTSGTQETQYFGPGTRLLVL.

The chain joins TRBV5-1 to TRBJ2-1, with 9 nucleotides matching TRBD2. CDR3 length: 15 residues. The junction had 9 bases not matched to a gene; V was cut back by 3 bases and J by 8 bases. Germline CDR1 and CDR2: SGHRS and YFSETQ. CDR3 in DNA: TGCGCCAGCAGCTCACTGATAGCGGGAGCCGATGAGCAGTTCTTC. Encoded protein: CASSSLIAGADEQFF.

V is TRBV4-1 and J is TRBJ1-5; 8 bases are a match to TRBD1. The CDR3 is 15 residues long. Germline CDR1 reads MGHRA; CDR2 reads YSYEKL. V shed 0 bases and J 6 bases; nucleotides not matched to a gene: 4. CDR3: CASSQEQGAGQPQHF. The DNA of the CDR3 is TGCGCCAGCAGCCAAGAGCAGGGGGCAGGTCAGCCCCAGCATTTT.

V gene TRBV6-5 combines with J gene TRBJ1-6, with 7 bases lining up with TRBD1. CDR3 length: 14 residues. Trimming at V came to 7 bases and at J to 7 bases, leaving 7 bases not matched to a gene. Per germline, CDR1 MNHEY and CDR2 SVGAGI. As DNA, the CDR3 is TGTGCCAGCAAAAGGGACAGAACAAATTCACCCCTCCACTTT. Amino acids: CASKRDRTNSPLHF.

The rearrangement joins TRBV6-1 to TRBJ1-2; D is perhaps TRBD1 (5 bases). With 0 bases removed from V and 1 base from J, the gap between germline ends came to 12 bases. The CDR3 consists of 16 residues. The V gene's germline CDR1 is MNHNS and CDR2 SASEGT. In DNA form, the CDR3 reads TGTGCCAGCAGTGAAGCGGGGCATCAGCTTAACTATGGCTACACCTTC. It translates to CASSEAGHQLNYGYTF.

The V gene is TRBV18, the J gene TRBJ2-7; the D is unclear. Germline loops: CDR1 KGHSH, CDR2 LQKENI. The CDR3 sequence is 12 residues long. The V end was cut by 3 bases, the J end by 4 bases, with 7 bases between. CDR3 coding DNA: TGTGCCAGCTCACCCCTAGTTTACGAGCAGTACTTC. This encodes CASSPLVYEQYF.

The chain is built from TRBV7-9 and TRBJ2-3, with 12 bases identical to TRBD2. The V gene's germline CDR1 is SEHNR and CDR2 FQNEAQ (reference sequence). V shed 5 bases and J 4 bases; nucleotides not matched to a gene: 7. CDR3 length equals 16 residues. For the CDR3, the DNA is TGTGCCAGCAGCCCACACGGGACTAGCGGGTCAGATACGCAGTATTTT. This gives the protein CASSPHGTSGSDTQYF.

The chain combines TRBV10-3 with TRBJ1-2, with D tentatively TRBD1 (6 bases). With 3 bases removed from V and 8 bases from J, the gap between germline ends came to 19 bases. Germline V CDR1 and CDR2: ENHRY, SYGVKD. This CDR3 region has 15 residues. For the CDR3, the DNA is TGTGCCATCAGTGAACAGGGATCGCGAGGTTTGGGCTACACCTTC. Translation gives CAISEQGSRGLGYTF.

The chain employs TRBV5-1 and TRBJ2-6; 8 nucleotides agree with TRBD2. The CDR3 runs 17 residues. Looked up from germline, CDR1 is SGHRS and CDR2 is YFSETQ. V lost 4 bases to trimming and J lost 2 bases; unmatched junction nucleotides: 8. For the CDR3, the DNA is TGCGCCAGCAGCCCTTTAGCGGGAAGAACTGGGGCCAACGTCCTGACTTTC. It specifies CASSPLAGRTGANVLTF.

The chain recombines TRBV6-5 with TRBJ1-6; the D gene is possibly TRBD1 (6 bases). Germline CDR1 reads MNHEY; CDR2 reads SVGAGI. Trimming took 2 bases from V and 8 from J, leaving 10 bases between them. The CDR3 covers 14 residues. CDR3 sequence (DNA): TGTGCCAGCAGTTACGCAGGACAGTATTCACCCCTCCACTTT. Its translation: CASSYAGQYSPLHF.

The V gene is TRBV5-1, the J gene TRBJ2-7; TRBD2 matches 9 bases. There are 16 residues in the CDR3. V was clipped by 0 bases and J by 7 bases; unmatched bases: 11. Germline loops: CDR1 SGHRS, CDR2 YFSETQ. The CDR3 here is CASSLGTAGGSDEQYF. In DNA form, the CDR3 reads TGCGCCAGCAGCTTGGGAACCGCGGGGGGGTCTGATGAGCAGTACTTC.

The CDR3 nucleotides read TGTGCCAGCAGTAAGGGGACTAGCGGGGCCCTCACAGATACGCAGTATTTT. This codes for CASSKGTSGALTDTQYF. This rearrangement joins TRBV6-2 or TRBV6-3 to TRBJ2-3; 13 bases are a match to TRBD2. This CDR3 is built from 17 residues. The V segment lost 5 bases and the J segment 2 bases; nucleotides outside the gene matches: 7. Germline V lookup: CDR1 MNHEY, CDR2 SVGEGT.

This chain joins TRBV29-1 and TRBJ1-2; D is possibly TRBD1 (5 bases). The CDR3 spans 11 residues. Germline CDR1 and CDR2: SQVTM and ANQGSEA. V dropped 4 bases and J dropped 6 bases, with 9 bases sitting between them. The CDR3 loop reads CSVVAGDGYTF. The DNA of the CDR3 is TGCAGCGTTGTAGCGGGGGATGGCTACACCTTC.

The rearrangement links TRBV2 to TRBJ2-5; D is unresolved. The V gene lost 6 bases and the J gene lost 1 base, with 3 bases spanning the gap. Germline V gives CDR1 SNHLY, CDR2 FYNNEI. The CDR3 totals 11 residues. CDR3 sequence: CASSSQETQYF. Written as DNA, the CDR3 is TGTGCCAGCAGCAGCCAAGAGACCCAGTACTTC.

The chain uses TRBV11-1 and TRBJ2-6; D not certain. Germline V lookup: CDR1 SGHAT, CDR2 FQDESV (reference sequence). V was trimmed by 5 bases and J by 2 bases, leaving 10 bases between them. The length of the CDR3 is 15 residues. CDR3 in DNA: TGTGCCAGCAGCCAGGATGGTACTGGGGCCAACGTCCTGACTTTC. This sequence encodes CASSQDGTGANVLTF. The entire variable domain, with the rest obtained from reference TRBV11-1 and TRBJ2-6, is as follows: EAEVAQSPRYKITEKSQAVAFWCDPISGHATLYWYRQILGQGPELLVQFQDESVVDDSQLPKDRFSAERLKGVDSTLKIQPAELGDSAMYLCASSQDGTGANVLTFGAGSRLTVL.

J is TRBJ2-1 and V is TRBV5-1; 12 nucleotides match TRBD2. Trimming at V came to 5 bases and at J to 9 bases, leaving 9 bases not matched to a gene. The CDR3 runs to 15 residues. Per germline, CDR1 SGHRS and CDR2 YFSETQ. CDR3 sequence: CASSQGLAGRGEQFF. CDR3 DNA sequence: TGCGCCAGCAGTCAAGGACTAGCGGGAAGGGGTGAGCAGTTCTTC. The full variable domain, rest sourced from reference TRBV5-1 and TRBJ2-1, is KAGVTQTPRYLIKTRGQQVTLSCSPISGHRSVSWYQQTPGQGLQFLFEYFSETQRNKGNFPGRFSGRQFSNSRSEMNVSTLELGDSALYLCASSQGLAGRGEQFFGPGTRLTVL.

The V call is TRBV11-1, the J call TRBJ2-3; TRBD1 matches 9 bases. The CDR3 is made up of 14 amino acids. Trimming at V came to 3 bases and at J to 3 bases, leaving 1 base not matched to a gene. Per the germline V gene, CDR1 is SGHAT and CDR2 is FQDESV (reference sequence). The CDR3 bases are TGTGCCAGCAGCTTGGGGACAGGGACAGATACGCAGTATTTT. Translating it yields CASSLGTGTDTQYF.

CDR3 sequence reads: CASSSSTGWMYF. In DNA form, the CDR3 reads TGTGCCAGCAGCTCCTCGACAGGGTGGATGTACTTC. The chain couples TRBV5-4 to TRBJ2-5; 7 bases match TRBD1. Trimming cost V 3 bases and J 13 bases; bases outside gene matches: 9. This CDR3 spans 12 amino acids. The germline V gene has CDR1 SGHNT and CDR2 YYREEE (reference sequence).

J is TRBJ2-4 and V is TRBV21-1; the DNA was not compared with TRBD2, the D call given in the table. TRBV21-1 is tagged as a pseudogene. CDR3 length: 18 residues. This chain's CDR3 is CASSPALEEGRAKNIQYF. Here the CDR3 DNA reads TGTGCCAGCAGTCCGGCCCTGGAGGAGGGAAGGGCCAAAAACATTCAGTACTTC.

To note about this clone: The germline gene is not matched at one end of the junction; a read error may be the cause. The rearrangement links TRBV6-1 to TRBJ2-2, with a tentative D call TRBD1 (5 bases). There are 16 residues in the CDR3. From germline, CDR1 is MNHNS and CDR2 SASEGT. This CDR3 reads CASSEDREINTGELFF. In nucleotides, the CDR3 is TGTGCCAGCAGCGAAGACAGAGAGATTAACACCGGGGAGCTGTTTTTT.

The chain combines TRBV11-3 with TRBJ2-5; 8 bases agree with TRBD2. V lost 5 bases, J lost 4 bases, and 6 bases stayed unmatched. This CDR3 has 14 amino acids. Per the germline V gene, CDR1 is SGHNT and CDR2 is YENEEA. CDR3 loop: CASSRGRTGETQYF. The DNA of the CDR3 is TGTGCCAGCAGCCGCGGGAGGACGGGAGAGACCCAGTACTTC.

The J gene is TRBJ1-1, the V gene TRBV24-1, with 7 positions matching TRBD1. The CDR3 runs 13 residues. V shed 9 bases, J shed 3 bases, and the junction held 6 bases outside the gene matches. Germline CDR1 KGHDR, CDR2 SFDVKD. The CDR3 reads CATAEDRYTEAFF. In nucleotides, the CDR3 is TGTGCCACCGCCGAGGACAGGTACACTGAAGCTTTCTTT.

The chain has TRBV4-2 and TRBJ2-3; 8 bases are a match to TRBD1. The ends lost 0 bases at V and 2 bases at J; junction bases unmatched: 7. In germline, CDR1 is LGHNA, CDR2 YNFKEQ. This CDR3 region has 17 residues. The DNA for the CDR3 is TGTGCCAGCAGCCAAGAGAACAGGGGGTGGGACACAGATACGCAGTATTTT. Protein: CASSQENRGWDTDTQYF.

The chain joins TRBV9 to TRBJ2-5; possible D gene TRBD2, 6 bases. The CDR3 is 15 amino acids. CDR1 is SGDLS, CDR2 YYNGEE, per germline. V lost 0 bases to trimming and J lost 5 bases, with 14 bases between them. The CDR3: CASSVAAAGGETQYF. Written as DNA, the CDR3 is TGTGCCAGCAGCGTAGCTGCGGCCGGAGGGGAGACCCAGTACTTC.

The genes are TRBV11-2 and TRBJ2-3, with TRBD2 matching over 8 bases. Germline V gene lookup returns CDR1 SGHAT and CDR2 FQNNGV. The CDR3 is made up of 17 amino acids. V was pared by 1 base and J by 6 bases, with 12 bases of the junction left unmatched. The CDR3 nucleotides are TGTGCCAGCAGCTTAGGGGGGACTAGTCCCGTCGAGGATACGCAGTATTTT. It specifies CASSLGGTSPVEDTQYF.

The chain uses TRBV12-3 or TRBV12-4 and TRBJ2-7; a weak D match, TRBD2 (6 bases). The length of the CDR3 is 11 residues. Trimming took 5 bases from V and 10 from J, leaving 12 bases between them. The CDR3 protein is CASSLNSGQYF. CDR3 bases: TGTGCCAGCAGTCTCAATAGCGGCCAGTACTTC.

This sequence joins TRBV10-3 and TRBJ2-2; D gene unclear. CDR1 and CDR2 (germline): ENHRY, SYGVKD. This CDR3 spans 15 amino acids. Trimming removed 4 bases from V and 4 bases from J, with 13 bases in between. The CDR3 nucleotides are TGTGCCATCAGTGCATTGGGCGCACCCACCGGGGAGCTGTTTTTT. It yields the protein CAISALGAPTGELFF.

The chain joins TRBV5-1 to TRBJ1-1; possibly TRBD1 for D (6 bases). Trimming stripped 0 bases from V and 5 bases from J, with 14 bases between. CDR3 size: 15 residues. Germline loops: CDR1 SGHRS, CDR2 YFSETQ. The CDR3, as DNA: TGCGCCAGCAGCTTGGTTCAGGGGTGGAAGACTGAAGCTTTCTTT. Protein sequence: CASSLVQGWKTEAFF.